Listed here are 5 T cell receptor beta chains from one sample, sequenced in a study of CD8+ T cells in alopecia areata. Extraction of RNA preceded its reverse transcription into cDNA, which served as the sequencing template. TCRdb keeps only in-frame clones here, not all; method: immunoSEQ multiplex PCR. This sample has about 180,000 clones, with 63% found just once. The starting material was CD4+ T cells sorted from blood, obtained at week 0. All receptors come from a human donor with alopecia areata.

The chain couples TRBV18 to TRBJ1-1, with 8 bases fitting TRBD1. In germline, CDR1 is KGHSH, CDR2 LQKENI. The CDR3 is made up of 14 amino acids. V shed 5 bases, J shed 4 bases, and the junction held 6 bases outside the gene matches. The CDR3 loop is CASSAQGAPTEAFF. The CDR3 bases are TGTGCCAGCTCAGCCCAGGGGGCGCCCACTGAAGCTTTCTTT.

This chain links TRBV30 with TRBJ2-3, with D possibly called TRBD1 or TRBD2 (6 bases each). The CDR3 contains 15 residues. CDR1 and CDR2 from the germline V gene are GTSNPN and SVGIG (reference sequence). V gave up 0 bases and J gave up 0 bases, with 10 bases separating them. This CDR3 is CAWSVLGGSTDTQYF. CDR3 DNA: TGTGCCTGGAGTGTACTAGGGGGGAGCACAGATACGCAGTATTTT. The complete variable domain, with remaining parts taken from reference TRBV30 and TRBJ2-3, reads SQTIHQWPATLVQPVGSPLSLECTVEGTSNPNLYWYRQAAGRGLQLLFYSVGIGQISSEVPQNLSASRPQDRQFILSSKKLLLSDSGFYLCAWSVLGGSTDTQYFGPGTRLTVL.

The gene calls are TRBV27 and TRBJ1-2; 9 nucleotides align to TRBD1. Per germline, CDR1 MNHEY and CDR2 SMNVEV (reference sequence). The CDR3 consists of 15 residues. The ends lost 5 bases at V and 5 bases at J; junction bases unmatched: 9. This chain's CDR3 is CASSNTGGIGYGYTF. The CDR3 DNA follows: TGTGCCAGCAGTAACACAGGGGGCATCGGGTATGGCTACACCTTC.

J is TRBJ2-7 and V is TRBV15, with 13 bases identical to TRBD2. This CDR3 has 18 residues. CDR1 and CDR2 from the germline V gene are LNHNV and YYDKDF (reference sequence). The ends lost 1 base at V and 1 base at J; junction bases unmatched: 7. CDR3: CATSRGELAGGFSYEQYF. The CDR3 nucleotides read TGTGCCACCAGCAGAGGCGAACTAGCGGGGGGGTTTTCCTACGAGCAGTACTTC. The full variable domain, with the rest looked up from reference TRBV15 and TRBJ2-7, is DAMVIQNPRYQVTQFGKPVTLSCSQTLNHNVMYWYQQKSSQAPKLLFHYYDKDFNNEADTPDNFQSRRPNTSFCFLDIRSPGLGDTAMYLCATSRGELAGGFSYEQYFGPGTRLTVT.

In regard to this clone: At one of its ends the junction is not consistent with the germline gene, which may arise from a read error. The V gene is TRBV14, the J gene TRBJ2-7; D is undetermined. Germline lookup yields CDR1 SGHDN and CDR2 FVKESK. The CDR3 is 11 residues long. The CDR3 sequence is CASSQDFWVHF. CDR3 in DNA: TGTGCCAGCAGCCAAGATTTTTGGGTGCACTTC.